The 7 T cell receptor beta chains presented below share a single source sample, sequenced in a study of cytomegalovirus exposure and HLA in healthy donors. This PCR relied on a set of 60 Vbeta primers and 13 Jbeta primers. Assay used: immunoSEQ multiplex PCR; TCRdb lists only in-frame clones, some missing. The data contain around 150,000 clones, approximately 82% of them singletons. The sample comprised PBMCs. These receptor sequences come from a man aged 25 to 45 in good health and CMV-seropositive.

This chain connects TRBV5-4 to TRBJ2-5; D might be TRBD2 (6 bases). The CDR3 extends over 15 amino acids. CDR1 is SGHNT and CDR2 is YYREEE in the germline V gene (reference sequence). Trimming removed 0 bases from V and 11 bases from J, with 20 bases in between. This CDR3 reads CASSLGGLPAGEQYF. DNA of the CDR3: TGTGCCAGCAGCTTGGGGGGACTCCCTGCGGGTGAGCAGTACTTC.

The chain is built from TRBV28 and TRBJ2-5; perhaps TRBD1 as D (6 bases). The CDR3 length is 14 residues. The V gene lost 4 bases and the J gene lost 4 bases, with 13 bases spanning the gap. Germline CDR1 and CDR2: MDHEN and SYDVKM. CDR3 sequence: CASSYTGTAETQYF. The CDR3 DNA sequence: TGTGCCAGCAGTTATACAGGGACGGCAGAGACCCAGTACTTC.

The CDR3 DNA sequence: TGTGCCAGCAGTCAACGGACAGGGGCCCCCTACGAGCAGTACTTC. Protein sequence: CASSQRTGAPYEQYF. The V call is TRBV27, the J call TRBJ2-7; TRBD1 agrees at 9 bases. Germline CDR1 MNHEY, CDR2 SMNVEV (reference sequence). The CDR3 is 15 residues long. Germline trimming cut 5 bases from V and 2 bases from J; bases unmatched to any gene: 7.

The genes are TRBV18 and TRBJ2-1, with 12 bases identical to TRBD2. Looked up from germline, CDR1 is KGHSH and CDR2 is LQKENI. This CDR3 has 16 residues. The V and J ends lost 3 bases and 6 bases, in that order; junction bases with no gene match: 6. CDR3 in DNA: TGTGCCAGCTCACCGCTAGCGGGAGGGCCGTTCAATGAGCAGTTCTTC. Its translation: CASSPLAGGPFNEQFF. The whole variable domain, filled in from reference TRBV18 and TRBJ2-1, reads NAGVMQNPRHLVRRRGQEARLRCSPMKGHSHVYWYRQLPEEGLKFMVYLQKENIIDESGMPKERFSAEFPKEGPSILRIQQVVRGDSAAYFCASSPLAGGPFNEQFFGPGTRLTVL.

This clone has a handful of counts. The CDR3 loop is CASSSGQGAGDTQYF. CDR3 DNA sequence: TGCGCCAGCAGCTCCGGACAGGGGGCAGGGGATACGCAGTATTTT. The chain recombines TRBV5-1 with TRBJ2-3, with TRBD1 identical over 11 bases. The trim removed 3 bases at V and 6 bases at J, leaving 6 bases unmatched. The CDR3 length is 15 residues. The germline gives CDR1 SGHRS, CDR2 YFSETQ.

The V gene is TRBV7-2, the J gene TRBJ2-1, with 10 positions matching TRBD2. Germline V gives CDR1 SGHTA, CDR2 FQGNSA. Losses at the gene ends were 3 bases for V and 9 bases for J; bases not matched to a gene: 8. The CDR3 extends over 15 amino acids. The CDR3 DNA reads as TGTGCCAGCAGCTTCCTACTAGCGGGGTACGGTGAGCAGTTCTTC. It yields the protein CASSFLLAGYGEQFF.

This clone was observed once. This chain uses TRBV6-5 with TRBJ1-1; possibly TRBD1 for D (5 bases). The V gene's germline CDR1 is MNHEY and CDR2 SVGAGI. Between the trimmed V and J ends, which lost 4 bases and 1 base, there was a span of 10 bases. The CDR3 is made up of 14 amino acids. The CDR3 region has the DNA TGTGCCAGCAGTTGGGCAGGGTGGAACACTGAAGCTTTCTTT. It encodes CASSWAGWNTEAFF.